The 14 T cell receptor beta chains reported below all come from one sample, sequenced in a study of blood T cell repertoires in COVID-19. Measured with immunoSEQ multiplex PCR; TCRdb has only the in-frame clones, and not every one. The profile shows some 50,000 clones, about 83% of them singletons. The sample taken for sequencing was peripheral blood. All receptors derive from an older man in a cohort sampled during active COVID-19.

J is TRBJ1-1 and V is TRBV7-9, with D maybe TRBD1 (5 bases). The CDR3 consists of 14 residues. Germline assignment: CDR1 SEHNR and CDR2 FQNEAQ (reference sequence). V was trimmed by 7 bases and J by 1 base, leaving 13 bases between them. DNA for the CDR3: TGTGCCAGCACCCCTGGACATCCGAACACTGAAGCTTTCTTT. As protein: CASTPGHPNTEAFF.

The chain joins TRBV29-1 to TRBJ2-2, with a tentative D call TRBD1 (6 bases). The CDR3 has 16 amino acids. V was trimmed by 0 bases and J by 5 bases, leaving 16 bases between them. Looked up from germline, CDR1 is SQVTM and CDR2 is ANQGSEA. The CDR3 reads CSVEDVRGMMTGELFF. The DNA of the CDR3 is TGCAGCGTTGAAGATGTGAGGGGGATGATGACCGGGGAGCTGTTTTTT.

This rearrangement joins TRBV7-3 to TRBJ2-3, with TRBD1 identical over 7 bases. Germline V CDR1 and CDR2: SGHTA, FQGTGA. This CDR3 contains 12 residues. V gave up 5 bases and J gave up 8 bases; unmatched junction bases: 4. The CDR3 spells CASSPDRVTQYF. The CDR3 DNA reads TGTGCCAGCAGCCCAGACAGGGTTACGCAGTATTTT.

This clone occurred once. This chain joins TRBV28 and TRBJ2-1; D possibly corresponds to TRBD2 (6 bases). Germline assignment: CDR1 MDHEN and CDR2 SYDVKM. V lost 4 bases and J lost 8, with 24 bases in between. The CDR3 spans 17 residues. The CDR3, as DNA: TGTGCCAGCAGTTCACCGTCCCGTGCGGGACGAACCCATGAGCAGTTCTTC. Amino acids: CASSSPSRAGRTHEQFF.

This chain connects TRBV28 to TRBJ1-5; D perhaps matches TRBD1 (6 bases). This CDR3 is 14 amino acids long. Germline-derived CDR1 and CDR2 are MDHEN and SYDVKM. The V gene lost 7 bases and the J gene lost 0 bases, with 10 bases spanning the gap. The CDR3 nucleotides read TGTGCCAGCATACAGGGTAATAGCAATCAGCCCCAGCATTTT. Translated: CASIQGNSNQPQHF. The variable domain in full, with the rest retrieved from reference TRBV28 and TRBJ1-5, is DVKVTQSSRYLVKRTGEKVFLECVQDMDHENMFWYRQDPGLGLRLIYFSYDVKMKEKGDIPEGYSVSREKKERFSLILESASTNQTSMYLCASIQGNSNQPQHFGDGTRLSIL.

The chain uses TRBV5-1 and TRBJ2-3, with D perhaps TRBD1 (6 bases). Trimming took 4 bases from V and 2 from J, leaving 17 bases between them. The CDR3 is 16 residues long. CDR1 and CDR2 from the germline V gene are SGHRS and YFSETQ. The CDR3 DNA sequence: TGCGCCAGCAGCCCCGGACAGAACGCCCCCACAGATACGCAGTATTTT. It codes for CASSPGQNAPTDTQYF.

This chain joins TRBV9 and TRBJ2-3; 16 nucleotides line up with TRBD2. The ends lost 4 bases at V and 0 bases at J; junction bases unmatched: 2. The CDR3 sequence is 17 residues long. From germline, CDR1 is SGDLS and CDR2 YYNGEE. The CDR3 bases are TGTGCCAGCAGCCCGGGACTAGCGGGGGGGAGCACAGATACGCAGTATTTT. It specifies CASSPGLAGGSTDTQYF.

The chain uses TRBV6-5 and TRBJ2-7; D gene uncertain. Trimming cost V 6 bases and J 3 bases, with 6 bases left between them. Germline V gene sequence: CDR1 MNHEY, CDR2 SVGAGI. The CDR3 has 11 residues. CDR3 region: CASSPFYEQYF. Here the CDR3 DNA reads TGTGCCAGCAGCCCCTTCTACGAGCAGTACTTC.

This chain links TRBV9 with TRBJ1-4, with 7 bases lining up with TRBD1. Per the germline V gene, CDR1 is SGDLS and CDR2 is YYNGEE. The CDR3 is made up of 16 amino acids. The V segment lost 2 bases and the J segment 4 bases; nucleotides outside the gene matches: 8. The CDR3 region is CASSVNRDRVNEKLFF. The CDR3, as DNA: TGTGCCAGCAGCGTTAACAGGGACAGAGTTAATGAAAAACTGTTTTTT.

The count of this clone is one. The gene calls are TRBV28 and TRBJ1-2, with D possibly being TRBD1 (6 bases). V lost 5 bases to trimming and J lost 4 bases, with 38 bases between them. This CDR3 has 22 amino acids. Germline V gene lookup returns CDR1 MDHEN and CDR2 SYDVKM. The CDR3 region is CASSTLSPPQLSQGPRGYGYTF. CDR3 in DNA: TGTGCCAGCAGTACACTCTCCCCCCCCCAGTTGTCACAGGGCCCGAGGGGCTATGGCTACACCTTC.

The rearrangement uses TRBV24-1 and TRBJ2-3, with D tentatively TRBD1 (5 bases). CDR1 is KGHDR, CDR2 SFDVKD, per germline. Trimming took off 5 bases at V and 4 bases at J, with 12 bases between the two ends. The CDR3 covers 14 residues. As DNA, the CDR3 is TGTGCCACCAGTGTTGGGCAAGGGGCAGATACGCAGTATTTT. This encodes CATSVGQGADTQYF.

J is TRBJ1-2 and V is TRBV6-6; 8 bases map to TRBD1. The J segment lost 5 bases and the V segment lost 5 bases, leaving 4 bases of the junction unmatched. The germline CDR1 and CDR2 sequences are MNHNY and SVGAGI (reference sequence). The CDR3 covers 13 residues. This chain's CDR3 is CASSNRGLYGYTF. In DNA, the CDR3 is TGTGCCAGCAGTAACAGGGGGTTGTATGGCTACACCTTC.

The CDR3 here is CSASVLQETQYF. In nucleotides, the CDR3 is TGCAGTGCTAGTGTCCTCCAAGAGACCCAGTACTTC. The chain recombines TRBV20-1 with TRBJ2-5; D is ambiguous. With 3 bases removed from V and 1 base from J, the gap between germline ends came to 6 bases. In germline, CDR1 is DFQATT, CDR2 SNEGSKA (reference sequence). The CDR3 loop spans 12 amino acids.

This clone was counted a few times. The DNA for the CDR3 is TGTGCCAGCAGCCGATCGATAGGGGGAGCTTTCTTT. This encodes CASSRSIGGAFF. The gene calls are TRBV5-6 and TRBJ1-1, with D tentatively TRBD1 (6 bases). The CDR3 is 12 amino acids. V dropped 4 bases and J dropped 10 bases, with 14 bases sitting between them. From germline, CDR1 is SGHDT and CDR2 YYEEEE.